The entry below describes one T cell receptor (beta chain). This sample was included in a study of blood T cell repertoires in COVID-19. Study as a whole: Both acute and convalescent COVID-19 samples were obtained from the United States, Italy and Spain.

The CDR3 length is 14 residues. Germline CDR1 KGHSH, CDR2 LQKENI. V was pared by 0 bases and J by 2 bases, with 0 bases of the junction left unmatched. Original data processing: Researchers report that nucleated cell counts were estimated from reference gene primer amplification. Clones were sequenced by immunoSEQ multiplex PCR, and TCRdb holds only the in-frame ones, with some missing. The D gene and trimming were derived from the DNA, and the V and J assignments and clone size from that table. The table has about 79,000 clones, roughly 90% seen once; the top ten hold roughly 4.4%. The sequencing input was peripheral blood. This sequence originates from a man aged 50-60 years with active COVID-19. The rearrangement links TRBV18 to TRBJ2-7, with 8 bases fitting TRBD1. The chain's CDR3 is CASSPPGQAYEQYF. CDR3 in DNA: TGTGCCAGCTCACCACCGGGACAGGCCTACGAGCAGTACTTC.